These 29 T cell receptor beta chains came from one sample sequenced in a study of regulatory T cells in long-lasting Graves disease. The time point was: newly diagnosed GD, antithyroid drugs for less than 3 months. The authors made the TCR library using RNA they extracted from PBMCs. Relying on iRepertoire HTBI primers and Arm-PCR of CDR3 regions, the team built TCR beta libraries. One entry per CDR3 protein results from TCRdb running MiXCR on the multiplex PCR reads. The data show under 250,000 distinct CDR3 sequences, about 19% seen once. The input for sequencing was peripheral blood mononuclear cells (PBMCs), taken at new diagnosis, from a patient treated with antithyroid drugs. The receptors here all came from a female donor with Graves disease.

This clonotype was seen at least ten times. J is TRBJ2-1 and V is TRBV5-1; perhaps TRBD1 as D (6 bases). The CDR3 is made up of 14 amino acids. Germline V gene lookup returns CDR1 SGHRS and CDR2 YFSETQ. Trimming cost V 4 bases and J 9 bases, with 17 bases left between them. Here the CDR3 reads CASSVSGGVGEQFF. CDR3 nucleotides: TGCGCCAGCAGCGTTAGTGGGGGCGTAGGTGAGCAGTTCTTC.

This clonotype was observed at least ten times. The V gene is TRBV15, the J gene TRBJ2-5; D unclear. This CDR3 region has 14 residues. Trimming left V 2 bases short and J 2 bases short, with 9 bases between. The germline CDR1 and CDR2 sequences are LNHNV and YYDKDF (reference sequence). Here the CDR3 reads CATSRSTVQETQYF. In DNA form, the CDR3 reads TGTGCCACCAGCAGAAGTACAGTTCAAGAGACCCAGTACTTC.

This clonotype was picked up many times. The rearrangement joins TRBV4-1 to TRBJ2-5; D is perhaps TRBD1 (5 bases). V shed 4 bases and J shed 2 bases, with 11 bases lying between them. Germline V lookup: CDR1 MGHRA, CDR2 YSYEKL. CDR3 length: 14 residues. The CDR3 loop reads CASSLRRGQETQYF. CDR3 bases: TGCGCCAGCAGCCTCCGAAGGGGTCAAGAGACCCAGTACTTC.

This clonotype was seen many times. The chain carries TRBV20-1 and TRBJ1-6, with D hard to call. CDR1 and CDR2 (germline): DFQATT, SNEGSKA (reference sequence). V was trimmed by 4 bases and J by 3 bases, leaving 10 bases between them. The CDR3 consists of 14 residues. The chain's CDR3 is CSAKQEIYNSPLHF. CDR3 sequence (DNA): TGCAGTGCTAAGCAGGAGATCTATAATTCACCCCTCCACTTT.

The rearrangement uses TRBV18 and TRBJ2-2; tentatively, D is TRBD2 (6 bases). CDR3 size: 16 residues. Germline V gene sequence: CDR1 KGHSH, CDR2 LQKENI. Trimming took off 5 bases at V and 0 bases at J, with 13 bases between the two ends. In nucleotides, the CDR3 is TGTGCCAGCTCAGTTTTAGCGGCCGCGAACACCGGGGAGCTGTTTTTT. Residues: CASSVLAAANTGELFF.

Note on this clonotype: A far larger clone is one nucleotide away, so this likely arose from a read error. The J gene is TRBJ2-1, the V gene TRBV7-3, with D tentatively TRBD1 (5 bases). The end of the DNA aligns better with TRBJ2-5, so the J call may be wrong. CDR3 length equals 13 residues. The V gene's germline CDR1 is SGHTA and CDR2 FQGTGA. The CDR3 spells CTSSLGVRETQYF. Here the CDR3 DNA reads TGTACCAGCAGCTTAGGGGTACGAGAGACCCAGTACTTC.

This clonotype was found many times. The V gene is TRBV7-9, the J gene TRBJ2-5; D is tentatively TRBD1 or TRBD2 (7 bases each). CDR1 and CDR2 from the germline V gene are SEHNR and FQNEAQ (reference sequence). Trimming stripped 6 bases from V and 1 base from J, with 18 bases between. The CDR3 has 16 residues. The DNA for the CDR3 is TGTGCCAGCAGTCGACCAGGGGGGGCAATCCAAGAGACCCAGTACTTC. Encoded protein: CASSRPGGAIQETQYF. Full variable domain (remainder filled in from reference TRBV7-9 and TRBJ2-5): DTGVSQNPRHKITKRGQNVTFRCDPISEHNRLYWYRQTLGQGPEFLTYFQNEAQLEKSRLLSDRFSAERPKGSFSTLEIQRTEQGDSAMYLCASSRPGGAIQETQYFGPGTRLLVL.

This clonotype has at least ten counts. The V gene is TRBV20-1, the J gene TRBJ1-1; 7 positions agree with TRBD1. The ends lost 5 bases at V and 0 bases at J; junction bases unmatched: 3. The CDR3 extends over 13 amino acids. The germline CDR1 and CDR2 sequences are DFQATT and SNEGSKA (reference sequence). The CDR3 protein is CSAQTGLNTEAFF. The CDR3 region has the DNA TGCAGTGCTCAGACAGGGTTGAACACTGAAGCTTTCTTT.

This clonotype occurred many times. The V call is TRBV18, the J call TRBJ2-7; D is tentatively TRBD1 or TRBD2 (5 bases each). CDR1 is KGHSH and CDR2 is LQKENI in the germline V gene. The CDR3 consists of 16 residues. Trimming removed 4 bases from V and 0 bases from J, with 16 bases in between. The CDR3 DNA sequence: TGTGCCAGCTCACGTGGGACGCTCGATACCTCCTACGAGCAGTACTTC. It specifies CASSRGTLDTSYEQYF. Complete variable domain (other parts from reference TRBV18 and TRBJ2-7): NAGVMQNPRHLVRRRGQEARLRCSPMKGHSHVYWYRQLPEEGLKFMVYLQKENIIDESGMPKERFSAEFPKEGPSILRIQQVVRGDSAAYFCASSRGTLDTSYEQYFGPGTRLTVT.

The V gene is TRBV11-2, the J gene TRBJ2-1; 11 bases align to TRBD1. CDR1 and CDR2 (germline): SGHAT, FQNNGV. The CDR3 totals 15 residues. Unmatched junction bases numbered 6, after V lost 4 bases and J lost 7 bases. DNA for the CDR3: TGTGCCAGCAGCTGGGGACAGGGGGGCGGGAATGAGCAGTTCTTC. This encodes CASSWGQGGGNEQFF.

The chain links TRBV28 to TRBJ1-3; 8 bases agree with TRBD1. Trimming at V came to 3 bases and at J to 0 bases, leaving 1 base not matched to a gene. Germline V gene data show CDR1 as MDHEN and CDR2 as SYDVKM. The CDR3 totals 15 residues. CDR3 residues: CASSFGQGSGNTIYF. The CDR3 region has the DNA TGTGCCAGCAGTTTCGGACAGGGCTCTGGAAACACCATATATTTT.

This clonotype was detected only a few times. It may be a read error: a sequence one base away is much more abundant. Here the CDR3 DNA reads TGTGCCGGCAGTTACCTCGGGGTGAGCACAGATACGCAGTATTTT. Residues: CAGSYLGVSTDTQYF. V and J are TRBV6-5 and TRBJ2-3; possibly TRBD2 for D (5 bases). CDR1 is MNHEY and CDR2 is SVGAGI in the germline V gene. CDR3 length equals 15 residues.

This clonotype was counted many times. V usage is TRBV20-1 and J usage is TRBJ2-7; D tentatively fits TRBD1 or TRBD2 (5 bases each). The germline gives CDR1 DFQATT, CDR2 SNEGSKA (reference sequence). This CDR3 is built from 13 residues. The ends were cut back, 6 bases at V and 7 bases at J, with 19 bases in the middle. DNA for the CDR3: TGCAGTGCGCTGACCTTTGAGGGGCGGGAGCAGTACTTC. Translation gives CSALTFEGREQYF.

The rearrangement joins TRBV20-1 to TRBJ2-7, with TRBD2 identical over 14 bases. The ends lost 7 bases at V and 6 bases at J; junction bases unmatched: 8. This CDR3 region has 14 residues. The germline V gene has CDR1 DFQATT and CDR2 SNEGSKA (reference sequence). The chain's CDR3 is CSGTSGRQAGEQYF. The DNA of the CDR3 is TGCAGTGGGACTAGCGGGAGGCAGGCCGGCGAGCAGTACTTC.

This clonotype came up once. A much larger clone differs by one base, so this may be a read error. V and J are TRBV5-6 and TRBJ1-6, with unresolved D. The CDR3 spans 17 residues. The V end was cut by 2 bases, the J end by 0 bases, with 12 bases between. Germline V gene lookup returns CDR1 SGHDT and CDR2 YYEEEE. This CDR3 reads CASSFGDGSSYNSPLHF. The CDR3, as DNA: TGTGCCAGCAGCTTTGGAGATGGGAGCTCCTATAATTCACCCCTCCACTTT.

There are many counts of this clonotype. V gene TRBV5-5 combines with J gene TRBJ1-5; D possibly corresponds to TRBD1 (6 bases). Germline CDR1 is SGHKS and CDR2 is YYEKEE (reference sequence). The CDR3 extends over 14 amino acids. Trimming took 5 bases from V and 1 from J, leaving 10 bases between them. CDR3 nucleotide sequence: TGTGCCAGCAGTGCTCAGGGGAGCAATCAGCCCCAGCATTTT. Protein: CASSAQGSNQPQHF.

Regarding this clonotype: Just one base apart from a much larger clone, this may be a read error. This CDR3 is CASSDRALSNQPQHF. In DNA, the CDR3 is TGTGCCAGCAGTGACAGGGCCCTTAGCAATCAGCCCCAGCATTTT. The rearrangement links TRBV6-1 to TRBJ1-5, with TRBD1 as a possible D gene (5 bases). Germline V gives CDR1 MNHNS, CDR2 SASEGT. V lost 3 bases to trimming and J lost 0 bases, with 9 bases between them. There are 15 residues in the CDR3.

About this clonotype itself: This may be a read error: a much more frequent sequence differs by one nucleotide. The V and J genes are TRBV6-5 and TRBJ2-4; 10 bases agree with TRBD2. This CDR3 has 17 amino acids. Germline CDR1 MNHEY, CDR2 SVGAGI. The CDR3 spells CASCYSGLAVAKNIQYF. The CDR3 DNA follows: TGTGCCAGCTGTTACTCTGGACTAGCGGTAGCCAAAAACATTCAGTACTTC.

This clonotype was seen more than once but under ten times. V gene TRBV9 combines with J gene TRBJ2-2; D tentatively reads TRBD1 or TRBD2 (5 bases each). Per the germline V gene, CDR1 is SGDLS and CDR2 is YYNGEE. V was trimmed by 3 bases and J by 4 bases, leaving 13 bases between them. The CDR3 sequence is 15 residues long. As DNA, the CDR3 is TGTGCCAGCAGCGGGCGACGGGGCGGCACCGGGGAGCTGTTTTTT. Protein: CASSGRRGGTGELFF.

The table lists this clonotype with many counts. The CDR3 region has the DNA TGTGCCAGCAGGCCCACCTACCATCCCACAGATACGCAGTATTTT. Translated, it gives CASRPTYHPTDTQYF. V is TRBV6-1 and J is TRBJ2-3; D gene uncertain. Germline V gene data show CDR1 as MNHNS and CDR2 as SASEGT. Trimming pared 6 bases from V and 2 bases from J, leaving 15 bases between. This CDR3 region has 15 residues.

There are many counts of this clonotype. The V and J genes are TRBV27 and TRBJ2-2; TRBD1 might be the D (6 bases). This CDR3 is 14 amino acids long. Germline loops: CDR1 MNHEY, CDR2 SMNVEV (reference sequence). Trimming left V 5 bases short and J 6 bases short, with 13 bases between. CDR3 residues: CASSTTGRAGELFF. DNA for the CDR3: TGTGCCAGCAGTACTACAGGGCGGGCCGGGGAGCTGTTTTTT.

Ten or more counts support this clonotype. The chain uses TRBV13 and TRBJ2-2; D possibly uses TRBD1 or TRBD2 (5 bases each). Per the germline V gene, CDR1 is PRHDT and CDR2 is FYEKMQ (reference sequence). The CDR3 is 16 residues long. V was trimmed by 3 bases and J by 0 bases, leaving 11 bases between them. The CDR3 nucleotides are TGTGCCAGCAGCTTGAGGGACGGATCGAACACCGGGGAGCTGTTTTTT. It translates to CASSLRDGSNTGELFF.

This clonotype was counted only a few times. CDR3 amino acids: CATSVVSGRGWETQYF. The CDR3 DNA sequence: TGTGCCACCAGTGTTGTTAGCGGGAGGGGGTGGGAGACCCAGTACTTC. The chain is built from TRBV24-1 and TRBJ2-5; 11 nucleotides match TRBD2. After removal of 5 bases from V and 5 bases from J, the junction contained 9 bases not matched to a gene. The germline V gene has CDR1 KGHDR and CDR2 SFDVKD. The CDR3 length is 16 residues.

This clonotype is a singleton in its sample. This is likely an artifact of a read error, given a far larger clone one base away. V usage is TRBV10-3 and J usage is TRBJ1-5, with 9 bases matching TRBD1. Trimming at V came to 5 bases and at J to 7 bases, leaving 15 bases not matched to a gene. The germline V gene has CDR1 ENHRY and CDR2 SYGVKD. CDR3 length: 17 amino acids. The chain's CDR3 is CAISYSGDRARRQPQHF. DNA of the CDR3: TGTGCCATCAGTTACTCAGGGGACAGGGCCCGTCGCCAGCCCCAGCATTTT.

The chain employs TRBV20-1 and TRBJ2-3, with 8 bases matching TRBD1. The ends lost 4 bases at V and 4 bases at J; junction bases unmatched: 4. The germline V gene has CDR1 DFQATT and CDR2 SNEGSKA (reference sequence). The CDR3 contains 13 residues. CDR3 region: CSANRQGPDTQYF. The CDR3, as DNA: TGCAGTGCTAACAGACAGGGGCCAGATACGCAGTATTTT.

About this clonotype: A single base separates this from a much larger clone, so it may be a read error. The chain recombines TRBV7-6 with TRBJ2-1; TRBD2 agrees at 9 bases. The CDR3 sequence is 15 residues long. Germline CDR1 reads SGHVS; CDR2 reads FNYEAQ. This CDR3 is CTSSPTSGGYNEQFF. CDR3 nucleotide sequence: TGTACCAGCAGCCCGACCAGCGGGGGGTACAATGAGCAGTTCTTC. The full variable domain, rest sourced from reference TRBV7-6 and TRBJ2-1, is GAGVSQSPRYKVTKRGQDVALRCDPISGHVSLYWYRQALGQGPEFLTYFNYEAQQDKSGLPNDRFSAERPEGSISTLTIQRTEQRDSAMYRCTSSPTSGGYNEQFFGPGTRLTVL.

This clonotype was seen repeatedly, ten times or more. The chain has TRBV7-3 and TRBJ2-1; maybe TRBD2 (6 bases). Germline CDR1 is SGHTA and CDR2 is FQGTGA. The V end was cut by 5 bases, the J end by 7 bases, with 12 bases between. The CDR3 has 13 residues. The CDR3 loop is CASSPLSGNEQFF. The CDR3 DNA reads TGTGCCAGCAGCCCCCTAAGCGGGAATGAGCAGTTCTTC.

This rearrangement joins TRBV29-1 to TRBJ1-5, with D perhaps TRBD1 (5 bases). V was clipped by 4 bases and J by 6 bases, with 10 bases between them. Germline V gene sequence: CDR1 SQVTM, CDR2 ANQGSEA. The CDR3 extends over 12 amino acids. CDR3 in amino acids: CSVGQGGQPQHF. The CDR3 nucleotides are TGCAGCGTTGGGCAGGGAGGTCAGCCCCAGCATTTT.

This clonotype was seen repeatedly, ten times or more. This chain links TRBV11-1 with TRBJ2-5; 13 nucleotides agree with TRBD2. Looked up from germline, CDR1 is SGHAT and CDR2 is FQDESV (reference sequence). The CDR3 is 16 residues long. The V segment lost 5 bases and the J segment 5 bases; nucleotides outside the gene matches: 8. CDR3 sequence: CASSRGTSGERETQYF. CDR3 sequence (DNA): TGTGCCAGCAGCCGCGGGACTAGCGGGGAAAGGGAGACCCAGTACTTC.